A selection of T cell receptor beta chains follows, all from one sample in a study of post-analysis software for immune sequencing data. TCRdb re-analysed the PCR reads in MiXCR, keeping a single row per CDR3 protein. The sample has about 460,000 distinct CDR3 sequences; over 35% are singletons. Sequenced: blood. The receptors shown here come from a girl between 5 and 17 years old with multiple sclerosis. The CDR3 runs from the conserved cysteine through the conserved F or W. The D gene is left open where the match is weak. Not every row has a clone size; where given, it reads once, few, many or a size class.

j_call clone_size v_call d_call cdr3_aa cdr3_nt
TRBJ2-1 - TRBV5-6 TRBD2 CASSLGLTSGSNEQFF TGTGCCAGCAGCTTGGGGCTGACTAGCGGGAGCAATGAGCAGTTCTTC
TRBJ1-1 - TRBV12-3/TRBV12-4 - CASSFRAGNTEAFF TGTGCCAGCAGTTTCCGGGCCGGGAACACTGAAGCTTTCTTT
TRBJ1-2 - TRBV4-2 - CASSHGLNLANYGYTF TGTGCCAGCAGCCATGGGCTGAATCTAGCTAACTATGGCTACACCTTC
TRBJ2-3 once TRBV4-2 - CASSTEVVGTDTQYF TGTGCCAGCAGCACCGAGGTCGTGGGCACAGATACGCAGTATTTT
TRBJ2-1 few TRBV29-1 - CSVAGRSSYNEQFF TGCAGCGTTGCGGGCAGGAGCTCCTACAATGAGCAGTTCTTC
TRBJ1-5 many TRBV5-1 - CASSLEGSNQPQHF TGTGCCAGCAGCTTAGAGGGGAGCAATCAGCCCCAGCATTTT
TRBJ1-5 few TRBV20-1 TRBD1 CSARWVGGGGNQPQHF TGCAGTGCCCGATGGGTAGGGGGCGGTGGCAATCAGCCCCAGCATTTT
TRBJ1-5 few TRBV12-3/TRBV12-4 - CASSPPGEGQPQHF TGTGCCAGCAGTCCACCTGGGGAGGGTCAGCCCCAGCATTTT
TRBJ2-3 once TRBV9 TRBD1 CASSLGQGDTDTQYF TGTGCCAGCAGCCTTGGACAGGGGGACACAGATACGCAGTATTTT
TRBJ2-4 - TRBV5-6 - CASSSTTRKNIQYF TGTGCCAGCAGCTCCACGACACGCAAAAACATTCAGTACTTC
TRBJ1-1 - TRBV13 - CASSRRYTEAFF TGTGCCAGCAGCCGACGATACACTGAAGCTTTCTTT
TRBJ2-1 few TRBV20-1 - CSASPNSYNEQFF TGCAGTGCTAGTCCAAACTCCTACAATGAGCAGTTCTTC
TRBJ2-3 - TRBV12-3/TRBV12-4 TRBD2 CASTMEASGWGTDTQYF TGTGCCAGCACCATGGAGGCTAGCGGGTGGGGCACAGATACGCAGTATTTT
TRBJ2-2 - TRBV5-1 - CASSYANTGELFF TGCGCCAGCAGCTACGCGAACACCGGGGAGCTGTTTTTT
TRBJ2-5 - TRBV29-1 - CSVEAPEARYF TGCAGCGTTGAAGCACCGGAGGCCAGGTACTTC
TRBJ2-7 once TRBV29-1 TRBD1 CSIGTGPSYEQYF TGCAGCATTGGGACAGGGCCTTCCTACGAGCAGTACTTC
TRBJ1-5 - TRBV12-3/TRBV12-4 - CASSPILSNQPQHF TGTGCCAGCAGCCCAATACTTAGCAATCAGCCCCAGCATTTT
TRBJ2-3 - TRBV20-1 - CSASSNLGNFVDTQYF TGCAGTGCTAGCTCAAACCTCGGGAATTTCGTTGATACACAGTATTTT
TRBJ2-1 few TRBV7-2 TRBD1 CASSGGQAYNEQFF TGTGCCAGCAGCGGAGGACAGGCCTACAATGAGCAGTTCTTC
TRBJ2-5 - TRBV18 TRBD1 CASSPQRQGEETQYF TGTGCCAGCTCACCCCAGAGACAGGGGGAAGAGACCCAGTACTTC
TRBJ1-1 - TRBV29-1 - CSVALMGAEAFF TGCAGCGTTGCCCTCATGGGGGCTGAAGCTTTCTTT
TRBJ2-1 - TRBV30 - CAWREYNEQFF TGTGCCTGGAGAGAGTACAATGAGCAGTTCTTC
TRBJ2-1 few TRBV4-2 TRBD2 CASSHELAGGSNEQFF TGTGCCAGCAGCCACGAACTAGCGGGAGGAAGCAATGAGCAGTTCTTC
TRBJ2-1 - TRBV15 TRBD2 CATSRDPLAGVGEQFF TGTGCCACCAGCAGAGATCCCCTAGCGGGAGTGGGTGAGCAGTTCTTC
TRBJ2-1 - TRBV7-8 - CASKTSRSQYNEQFF TGTGCCAGCAAAACCAGCAGGTCCCAATACAATGAGCAGTTCTTC
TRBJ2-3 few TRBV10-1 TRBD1 CATPDRGPDTQYF TGCGCCACCCCCGACAGGGGTCCAGATACGCAGTATTTT
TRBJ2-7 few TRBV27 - CASSFQSGTYEQYF TGTGCCAGCAGTTTTCAATCTGGTACCTACGAGCAGTACTTC
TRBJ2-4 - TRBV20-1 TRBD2 CNARDGRADIQYF TGCAATGCTAGAGACGGGAGGGCAGACATTCAGTACTTC
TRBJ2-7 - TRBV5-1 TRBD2 CASSDLAGEGDEQYF TGCGCCAGCAGTGACCTAGCGGGAGAAGGCGACGAGCAGTACTTC
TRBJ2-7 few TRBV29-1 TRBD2 CSVDSGLDEQYF TGCAGCGTTGATAGCGGGTTAGACGAGCAGTACTTC
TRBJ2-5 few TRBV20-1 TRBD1 CSASRQGPTETQYF TGCAGTGCAAGCCGACAGGGTCCTACGGAGACCCAGTACTTC
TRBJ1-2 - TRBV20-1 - CSARVEGGHGYTF TGCAGTGCTAGGGTCGAGGGGGGACATGGCTACACCTTC
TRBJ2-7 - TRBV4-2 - CASSPTDSVSYEQYF TGTGCCAGCAGCCCCACGGACAGTGTCTCCTACGAGCAGTACTTC
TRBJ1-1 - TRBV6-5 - CASSYSSQPREAFF TGTGCCAGCAGTTACTCGAGTCAGCCCCGCGAGGCTTTCTTT
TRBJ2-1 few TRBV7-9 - CASSYRDYEQFF TGTGCCAGCAGCTACAGGGATTATGAGCAGTTCTTC
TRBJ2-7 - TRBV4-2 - CASSQGEGRVGEQYF TGTGCCAGCAGCCAAGGGGAAGGCAGGGTAGGGGAGCAGTACTTC
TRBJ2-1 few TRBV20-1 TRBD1 CSVPGTDDYNEQFF TGCAGTGTACCCGGGACAGACGATTACAATGAGCAGTTCTTC
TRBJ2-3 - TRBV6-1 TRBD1 CASIQGALTQYF TGTGCCAGCATCCAGGGGGCCCTTACGCAGTATTTT
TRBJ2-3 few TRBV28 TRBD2 CASSLGTSEAIGADTQYF TGTGCCAGCAGTTTGGGGACTAGCGAGGCAATAGGAGCAGATACGCAGTATTTT
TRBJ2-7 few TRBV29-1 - CSVCGGDSSYEQYF TGCAGCGTTTGTGGGGGGGACAGCTCCTACGAGCAGTACTTC
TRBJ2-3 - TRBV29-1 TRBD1 CSGGTGTDTQYF TGCAGCGGGGGGACAGGCACAGATACGCAGTATTTT
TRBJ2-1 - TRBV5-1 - CASSLASPYNEQFF TGCGCCAGCAGCTTGGCCTCGCCCTACAATGAGCAGTTCTTC
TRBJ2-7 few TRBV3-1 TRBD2 CASSQTPTSEYEQYF TGTGCCAGCAGCCAGACTCCGACTAGCGAGTACGAGCAGTACTTC
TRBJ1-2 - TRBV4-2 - CASSQEEGQGGYGYTF TGTGCCAGCAGCCAAGAGGAGGGGCAGGGTGGGTATGGCTACACCTTC
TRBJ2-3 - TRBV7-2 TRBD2 CASSLELAGGNTQYF TGTGCCAGCAGCTTAGAACTAGCGGGAGGGAATACGCAGTATTTT
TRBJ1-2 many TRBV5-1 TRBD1 CASSPTGDYGYTF TGTGCCAGCAGCCCCACAGGGGACTATGGCTACACCTTC
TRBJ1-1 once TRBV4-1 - CASSQAVQGGNTEAFF TGCGCCAGCAGCCAAGCAGTCCAGGGAGGGAACACTGAAGCTTTCTTT
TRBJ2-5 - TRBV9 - CASSVDGTGYGETQYF TGTGCCAGCAGCGTAGACGGGACTGGGTACGGGGAGACCCAGTACTTC
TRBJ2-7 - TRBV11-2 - CASSPRGDSIEQYF TGTGCCAGCAGCCCCCGGGGCGACTCCATCGAGCAGTACTTC
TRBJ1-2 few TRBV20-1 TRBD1 CSARPGQGNYGYTF TGCAGTGCTAGACCGGGACAGGGTAACTATGGCTACACCTTC
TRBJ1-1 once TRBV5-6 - CASSLADGAEAFF TGTGCCAGCAGCTTGGCCGACGGGGCTGAAGCTTTCTTT
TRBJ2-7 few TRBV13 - CASSLGGAGLPYEQYF TGTGCCAGCAGCTTAGGTGGAGCGGGCCTACCCTACGAGCAGTACTTC
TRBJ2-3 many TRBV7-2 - CASSLAAGYTDTQYF TGTGCCAGCAGCTTAGCGGCCGGATACACAGATACGCAGTATTTT
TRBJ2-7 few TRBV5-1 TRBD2 CASRSTGTSGSYEQYF TGCGCCAGCAGATCCACCGGGACTAGCGGATCCTACGAGCAGTACTTC
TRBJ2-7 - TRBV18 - CASSHRDGNYEQYF TGTGCCAGCTCACACCGGGACGGGAACTACGAGCAGTACTTC